This entry describes one TCR beta chain. Its antigen is not known. Assay: immunoSEQ multiplex PCR; the TCRdb copy retains only in-frame clones and omits some. The sample contains tens of thousands of clones, 90% of which appear only once. The CDR3 is made up of 15 amino acids. This sample was included in a study of cytotoxic CD8 clonotypes in ibrutinib-treated CLL. General study findings and limits: The study found public clonotypes uncommon, contracting or stable on treatment.

This TCR derives from a human donor with chronic lymphocytic leukemia. The V call is TRBV12-1, the J call TRBJ2-4; the table's D gene call, TRBD1, was not cross checked with the DNA. TRBV12-1 has pseudogene status. The sample was PBMCs, taken after 12 months of ibrutinib treatment. The CDR3 region has the DNA TGTGCCAGCAGCTTTTCTATGGGCCGCAAGAACATTCAGTACTTC. It codes for CASSFSMGRKNIQYF.